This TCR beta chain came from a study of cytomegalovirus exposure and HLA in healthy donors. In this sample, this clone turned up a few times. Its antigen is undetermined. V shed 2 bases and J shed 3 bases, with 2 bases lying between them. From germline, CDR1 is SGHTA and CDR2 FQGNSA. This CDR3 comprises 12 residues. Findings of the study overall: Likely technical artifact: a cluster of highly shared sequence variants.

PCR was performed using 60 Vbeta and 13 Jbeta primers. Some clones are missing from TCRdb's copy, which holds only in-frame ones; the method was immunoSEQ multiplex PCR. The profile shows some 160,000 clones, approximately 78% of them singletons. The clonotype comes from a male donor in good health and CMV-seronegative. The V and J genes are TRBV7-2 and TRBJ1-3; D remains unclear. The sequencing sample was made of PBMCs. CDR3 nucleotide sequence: TGTGCCAGCAGCTTATATGGAAACACCATATATTTT. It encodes CASSLYGNTIYF.